A single sample is the source of the 4 T cell receptor beta chains below, sequenced in a study of T cells after posttransplantation cyclophosphamide. Clones were read by immunoSEQ multiplex PCR, and TCRdb kept only the in-frame ones, dropping some. In total the sample includes 30,000 to 50,000 clones, none of them seen once. Sequencing input: PBMCs. Every receptor here comes from a woman in her forties or fifties in good health and a related stem cell transplant donor.

The V call is TRBV9, the J call TRBJ2-3, with 12 bases identical to TRBD2. J was trimmed by 1 base and V by 4 bases; bases with no gene match: 4. CDR1 SGDLS and CDR2 YYNGEE come from the germline V gene. This CDR3 comprises 16 residues. The CDR3 reads CASSSRLAGGTDTQYF. In nucleotides, the CDR3 is TGTGCCAGCAGCTCCAGACTAGCGGGGGGCACAGATACGCAGTATTTT. Full variable domain (rest looked up from reference TRBV9 and TRBJ2-3): DSGVTQTPKHLITATGQRVTLRCSPRSGDLSVYWYQQSLDQGLQFLIQYYNGEERAKGNILERFSAQQFPDLHSELNLSSLELGDSALYFCASSSRLAGGTDTQYFGPGTRLTVL.

This clone was counted many times. The chain couples TRBV28 to TRBJ2-7; possible D gene TRBD2, 5 bases. The V gene's germline CDR1 is MDHEN and CDR2 SYDVKM. The V gene lost 3 bases and the J gene lost 4 bases, with 13 bases spanning the gap. The CDR3 covers 14 residues. DNA for the CDR3: TGTGCCAGCAGTTTCCGCCCGGGAATGTACGAGCAGTACTTC. Protein: CASSFRPGMYEQYF.

This clone was recorded at least ten times. The chain couples TRBV19 to TRBJ1-1, with D possibly TRBD1 on 6 matching bases. The CDR3 loop spans 15 amino acids. The V and J ends lost 9 bases and 4 bases respectively, with 21 bases between them. CDR1 and CDR2 from the germline V gene are LNHDA and SQIVND (reference sequence). The CDR3 DNA sequence: TGTGCCAGCCACGGGCGAGGGGGAAGGGGCACTGAAGCTTTCTTT. Translation gives CASHGRGGRGTEAFF. Complete variable domain (other parts from reference TRBV19 and TRBJ1-1): DGGITQSPKYLFRKEGQNVTLSCEQNLNHDAMYWYRQDPGQGLRLIYYSQIVNDFQKGDIAEGYSVSREKKESFPLTVTSAQKNPTAFYLCASHGRGGRGTEAFFGQGTRLTVV.

Ten or more counts support this clone. This chain uses TRBV7-3 with TRBJ1-1, with unresolved D. The CDR3 loop spans 17 amino acids. V was cut by 2 bases and J by 1 base, with 17 bases left in between. Germline V gene lookup returns CDR1 SGHTA and CDR2 FQGTGA. CDR3 in amino acids: CASSLGIPGFGNTEAFF. The CDR3 DNA reads as TGTGCCAGCAGCTTAGGAATTCCGGGGTTCGGGAACACTGAAGCTTTCTTT.